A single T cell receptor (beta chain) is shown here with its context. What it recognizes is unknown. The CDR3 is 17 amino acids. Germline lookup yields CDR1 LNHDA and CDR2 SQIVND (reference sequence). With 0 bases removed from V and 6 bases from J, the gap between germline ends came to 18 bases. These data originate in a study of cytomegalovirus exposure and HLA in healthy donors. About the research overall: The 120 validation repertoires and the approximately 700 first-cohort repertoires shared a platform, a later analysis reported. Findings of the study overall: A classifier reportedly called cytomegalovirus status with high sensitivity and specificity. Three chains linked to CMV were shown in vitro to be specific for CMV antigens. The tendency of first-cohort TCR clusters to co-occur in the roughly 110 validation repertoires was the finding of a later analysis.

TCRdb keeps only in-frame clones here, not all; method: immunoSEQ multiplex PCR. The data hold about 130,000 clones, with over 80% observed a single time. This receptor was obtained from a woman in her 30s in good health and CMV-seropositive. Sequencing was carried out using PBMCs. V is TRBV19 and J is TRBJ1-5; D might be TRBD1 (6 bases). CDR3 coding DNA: TGTGCCAGTAGTATAGATCACAGGGAGTTAGAGGGTCAGCCCCAGCATTTT. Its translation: CASSIDHRELEGQPQHF.